These T cell receptor beta chains were read from a single sample in a study of molecular identifiers for immune sequencing clone quantification. In TCRdb, the PCR reads were re-called with MiXCR into one record per CDR3 protein. The data hold fewer than 350,000 distinct CDR3 sequences, with roughly a quarter observed a single time. Sample: naive CD8+ T cells from blood, with Jurkat cell RNA spiked in. The receptor source for this set is a human donor in good health. Some libraries in this study had Jurkat cell RNA spiked in. Both conserved end residues are part of each CDR3.

>TRBJ2-4|TRBV23-1
CASSHKGCIQYF
>TRBJ2-7|TRBV28
CASSLTGTSGLYEQYF
>TRBJ2-5|TRBV4-1
CASSQGTSGSGETQYF
>TRBJ2-5|TRBV15
CATSRDSYSQEPQYF
>TRBJ2-5|TRBV7-6
CASSPGTAYQETQYF
>TRBJ2-3|TRBV28
CASRTLTGADTQYF
>TRBJ2-3|TRBV27
CASSLFGGPTDTQYF
>TRBJ2-6|TRBV27
CASRPLFSGANVLTF
>TRBJ2-2|TRBV7-9
CASSRKSGPPEELFF
>TRBJ2-3|TRBV6-5
CASSYSWLVSSTDTQYF
>TRBJ2-1|TRBV7-3
CASGLSGSGYNEQFF
>TRBJ2-1|TRBV4-1
CASSQVDGVRYNEQFF
>TRBJ2-7|TRBV7-2
CASSPWWGPDYEQYF
>TRBJ2-5|TRBV6-2/TRBV6-3
CASSYSPRDRDQETQYF
>TRBJ1-2|TRBV29-1
CSVILSQGYTF
>TRBJ1-1|TRBV5-6
CASGLILLNTEAFF
>TRBJ2-3|TRBV7-9
CASSIPGLNTDTQYF
>TRBJ2-2|TRBV6-4
CASGDRVTGELFF
>TRBJ2-3|TRBV15
CATSRVPGTSGFTDTQYF